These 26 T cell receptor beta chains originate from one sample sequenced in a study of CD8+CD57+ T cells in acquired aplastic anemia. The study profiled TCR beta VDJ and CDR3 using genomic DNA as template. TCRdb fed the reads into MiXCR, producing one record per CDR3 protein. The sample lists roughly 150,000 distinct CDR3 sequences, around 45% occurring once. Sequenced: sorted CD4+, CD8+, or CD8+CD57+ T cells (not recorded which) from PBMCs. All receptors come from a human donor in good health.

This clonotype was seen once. The CDR3 here is CAWSVQRGNTEAFF. The CDR3 DNA reads TGTGCCTGGAGTGTCCAGAGGGGGAACACTGAAGCTTTCTTT. The chain carries TRBV30 and TRBJ1-1; tentatively, D is TRBD1 (5 bases). V was shortened by 0 bases and J by 1 base, with 9 bases between the two germline ends. The CDR3 contains 14 residues. Germline assignment: CDR1 GTSNPN and CDR2 SVGIG (reference sequence).

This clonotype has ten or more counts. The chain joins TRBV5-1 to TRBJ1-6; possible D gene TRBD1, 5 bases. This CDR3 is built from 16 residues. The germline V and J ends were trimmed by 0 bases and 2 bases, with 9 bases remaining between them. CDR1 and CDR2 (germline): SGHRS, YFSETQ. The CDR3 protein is CASSLAGAAYNSPLHF. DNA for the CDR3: TGCGCCAGCAGCTTGGCCGGGGCTGCCTATAATTCACCCCTCCACTTT.

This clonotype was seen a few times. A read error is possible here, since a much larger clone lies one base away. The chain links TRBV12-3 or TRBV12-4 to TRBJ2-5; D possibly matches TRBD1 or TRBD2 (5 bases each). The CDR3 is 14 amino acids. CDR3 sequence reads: CASRRGRTQETQHF. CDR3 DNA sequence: TGTGCCAGCAGACGGGGACGGACCCAAGAGACCCAGCACTTC.

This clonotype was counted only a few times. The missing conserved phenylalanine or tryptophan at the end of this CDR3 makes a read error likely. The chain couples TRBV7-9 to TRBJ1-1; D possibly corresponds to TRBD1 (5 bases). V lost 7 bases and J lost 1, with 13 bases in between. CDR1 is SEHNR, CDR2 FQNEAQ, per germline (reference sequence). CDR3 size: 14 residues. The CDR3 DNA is TGTGCCAGCACCTTGGGGGTCAAGAACACTGAAGCTTTCCTT. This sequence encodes CASTLGVKNTEAFL.

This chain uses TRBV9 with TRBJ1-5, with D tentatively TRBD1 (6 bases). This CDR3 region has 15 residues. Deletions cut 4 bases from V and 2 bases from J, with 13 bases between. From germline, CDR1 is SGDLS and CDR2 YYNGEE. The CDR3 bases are TGTGCCAGCAGCTCAGGGGAGTTAGGCAATCAGCCCCAGCATTTT. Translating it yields CASSSGELGNQPQHF.

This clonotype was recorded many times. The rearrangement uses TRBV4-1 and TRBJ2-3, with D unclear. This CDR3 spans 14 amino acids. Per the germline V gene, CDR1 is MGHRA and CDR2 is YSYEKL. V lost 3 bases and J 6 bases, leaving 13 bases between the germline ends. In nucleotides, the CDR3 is TGCGCCAGCAGCCAGAGACCCCCGGAGGATACGCAGTATTTT. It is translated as CASSQRPPEDTQYF.

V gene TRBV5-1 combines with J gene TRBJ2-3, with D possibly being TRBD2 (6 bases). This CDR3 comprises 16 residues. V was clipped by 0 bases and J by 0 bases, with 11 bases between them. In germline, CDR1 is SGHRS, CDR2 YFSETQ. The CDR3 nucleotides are TGCGCCAGCAGCTTGGGCGGGACCGCTAGCACAGATACGCAGTATTTT. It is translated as CASSLGGTASTDTQYF.

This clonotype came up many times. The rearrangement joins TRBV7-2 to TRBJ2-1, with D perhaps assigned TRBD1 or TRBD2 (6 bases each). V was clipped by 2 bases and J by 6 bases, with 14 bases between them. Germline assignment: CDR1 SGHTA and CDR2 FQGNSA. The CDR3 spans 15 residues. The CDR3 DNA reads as TGTGCCAGCAGCTTATGGGGGGCCCGGGGCAATGAGCAGTTCTTC. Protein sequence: CASSLWGARGNEQFF.

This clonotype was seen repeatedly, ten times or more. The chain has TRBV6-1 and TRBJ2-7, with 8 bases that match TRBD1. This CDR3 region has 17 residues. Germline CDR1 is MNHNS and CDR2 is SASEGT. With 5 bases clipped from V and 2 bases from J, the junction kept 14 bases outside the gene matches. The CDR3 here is CASSRSGQAKSTYEQYF. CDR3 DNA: TGTGCCAGCAGTAGATCGGGACAGGCGAAATCTACCTACGAGCAGTACTTC.

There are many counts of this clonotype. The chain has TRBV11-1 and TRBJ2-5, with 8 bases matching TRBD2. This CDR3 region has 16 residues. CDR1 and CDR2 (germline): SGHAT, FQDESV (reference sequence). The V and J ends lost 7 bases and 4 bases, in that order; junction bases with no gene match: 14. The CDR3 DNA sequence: TGTGCCAGCACCCCCTCCCTGGCGGGGGGAGGAGAGACCCAGTACTTC. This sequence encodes CASTPSLAGGGETQYF. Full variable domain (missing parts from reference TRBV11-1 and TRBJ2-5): EAEVAQSPRYKITEKSQAVAFWCDPISGHATLYWYRQILGQGPELLVQFQDESVVDDSQLPKDRFSAERLKGVDSTLKIQPAELGDSAMYLCASTPSLAGGGETQYFGPGTRLLVL.

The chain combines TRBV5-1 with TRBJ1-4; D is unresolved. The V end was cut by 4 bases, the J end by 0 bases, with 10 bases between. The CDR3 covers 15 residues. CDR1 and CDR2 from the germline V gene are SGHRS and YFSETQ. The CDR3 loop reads CASSRSSTTNEKLFF. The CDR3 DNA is TGCGCCAGCAGCAGAAGTTCCACAACTAATGAAAAACTGTTTTTT.

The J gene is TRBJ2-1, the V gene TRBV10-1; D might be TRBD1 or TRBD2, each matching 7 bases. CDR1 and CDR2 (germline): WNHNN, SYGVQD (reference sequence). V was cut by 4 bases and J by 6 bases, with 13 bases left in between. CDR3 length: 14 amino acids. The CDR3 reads CASSVERDSNEQFF. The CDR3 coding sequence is TGCGCCAGCAGTGTGGAGCGGGACAGCAATGAGCAGTTCTTC.

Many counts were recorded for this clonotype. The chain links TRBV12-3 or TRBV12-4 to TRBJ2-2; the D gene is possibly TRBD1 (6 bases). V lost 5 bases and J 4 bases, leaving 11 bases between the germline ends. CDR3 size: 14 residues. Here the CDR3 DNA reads TGTGCCAGCAGTCCCCAGGGGATCACCGGGGAGCTGTTTTTT. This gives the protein CASSPQGITGELFF.

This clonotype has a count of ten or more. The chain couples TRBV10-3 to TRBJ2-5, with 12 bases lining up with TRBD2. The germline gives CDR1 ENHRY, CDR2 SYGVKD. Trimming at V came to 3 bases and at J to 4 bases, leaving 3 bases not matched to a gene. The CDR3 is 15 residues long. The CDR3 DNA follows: TGTGCCATCAGTGAAACTAGCGGGGGGACAGAGACCCAGTACTTC. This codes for CAISETSGGTETQYF.

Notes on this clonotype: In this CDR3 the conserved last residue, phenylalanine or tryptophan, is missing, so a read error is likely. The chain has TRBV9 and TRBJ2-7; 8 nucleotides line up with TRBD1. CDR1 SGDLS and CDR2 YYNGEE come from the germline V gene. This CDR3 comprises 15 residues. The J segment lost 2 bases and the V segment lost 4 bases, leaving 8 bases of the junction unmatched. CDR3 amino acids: CASSPLGQGTYEQYS. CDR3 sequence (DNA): TGTGCCAGCAGCCCCCTCGGACAGGGAACCTACGAGCAGTACTCC.

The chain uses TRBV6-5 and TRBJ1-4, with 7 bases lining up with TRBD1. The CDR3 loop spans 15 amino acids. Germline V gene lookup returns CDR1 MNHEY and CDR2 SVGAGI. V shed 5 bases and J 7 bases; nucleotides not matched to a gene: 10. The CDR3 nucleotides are TGTGCCAGCAGTACCTACAGGGGCGCGGGTGAAAAACTGTTTTTT. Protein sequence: CASSTYRGAGEKLFF.

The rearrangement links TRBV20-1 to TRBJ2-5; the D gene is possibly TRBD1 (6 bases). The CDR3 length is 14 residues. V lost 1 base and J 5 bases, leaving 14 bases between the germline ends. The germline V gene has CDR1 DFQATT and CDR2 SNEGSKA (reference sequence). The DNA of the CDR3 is TGCAGTGCTAGAGGGGGGCAGGGTTGGGAGACCCAGTACTTC. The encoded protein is CSARGGQGWETQYF.

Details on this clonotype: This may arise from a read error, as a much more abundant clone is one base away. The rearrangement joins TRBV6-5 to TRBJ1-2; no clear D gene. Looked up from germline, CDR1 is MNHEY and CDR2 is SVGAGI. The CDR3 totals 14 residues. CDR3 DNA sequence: TGTGCCAGCAGTTACTCTGGACCGAACTATGGCTGCACCTTC. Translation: CASSYSGPNYGCTF.

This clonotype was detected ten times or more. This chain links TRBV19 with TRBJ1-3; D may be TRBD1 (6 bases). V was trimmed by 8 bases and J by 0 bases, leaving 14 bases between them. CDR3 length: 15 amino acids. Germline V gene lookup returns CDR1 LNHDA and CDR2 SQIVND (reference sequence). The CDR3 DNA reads TGTGCCAGTCGTCCACAGGGTTCCTCTGGAAACACCATATATTTT. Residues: CASRPQGSSGNTIYF. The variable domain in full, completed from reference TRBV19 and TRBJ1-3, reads DGGITQSPKYLFRKEGQNVTLSCEQNLNHDAMYWYRQDPGQGLRLIYYSQIVNDFQKGDIAEGYSVSREKKESFPLTVTSAQKNPTAFYLCASRPQGSSGNTIYFGEGSWLTVV.

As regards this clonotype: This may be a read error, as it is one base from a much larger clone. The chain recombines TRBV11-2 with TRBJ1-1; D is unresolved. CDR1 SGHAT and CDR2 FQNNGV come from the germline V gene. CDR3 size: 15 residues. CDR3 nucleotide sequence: TGTGCCGGCAGCTCACTCTGGACGGGGAACACTGAAGCTTTCTTT. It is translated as CAGSSLWTGNTEAFF.

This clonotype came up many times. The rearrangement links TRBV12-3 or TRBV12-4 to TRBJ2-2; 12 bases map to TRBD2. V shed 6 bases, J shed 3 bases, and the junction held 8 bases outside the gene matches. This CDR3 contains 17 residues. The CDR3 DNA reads TGTGCCAGCAGACGAACCGGACTAGCGGGGTACACCGGGGAGCTGTTTTTT. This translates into CASRRTGLAGYTGELFF.

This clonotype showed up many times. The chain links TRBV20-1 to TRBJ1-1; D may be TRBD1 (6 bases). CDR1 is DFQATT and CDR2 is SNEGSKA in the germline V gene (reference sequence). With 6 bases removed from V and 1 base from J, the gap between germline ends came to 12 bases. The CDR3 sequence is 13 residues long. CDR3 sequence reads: CSAPWTANTEAFF. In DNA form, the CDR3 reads TGCAGTGCCCCCTGGACAGCGAACACTGAAGCTTTCTTT.

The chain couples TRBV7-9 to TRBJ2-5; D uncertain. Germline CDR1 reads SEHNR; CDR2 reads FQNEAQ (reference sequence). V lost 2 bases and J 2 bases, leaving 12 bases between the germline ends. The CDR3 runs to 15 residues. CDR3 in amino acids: CASSLTRSRQETQYF. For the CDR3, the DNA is TGTGCCAGCAGCTTAACCAGGTCGAGACAAGAGACCCAGTACTTC.

CDR3 region: CASRRPGVRNTDTQYF. The CDR3 DNA follows: TGTGCCAGCAGGAGGCCCGGGGTTCGGAACACAGATACGCAGTATTTT. The V gene is TRBV11-2, the J gene TRBJ2-3, with D perhaps matching TRBD2 (5 bases). Germline V gives CDR1 SGHAT, CDR2 FQNNGV. This CDR3 contains 16 residues. The germline V and J ends were trimmed by 6 bases and 2 bases, with 18 bases remaining between them.

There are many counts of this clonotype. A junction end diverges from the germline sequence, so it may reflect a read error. The CDR3 protein is CASSMDSHIPF. The CDR3, as DNA: TGTGCCAGCAGCATGGACAGCCACATTCCTTTC. The chain combines TRBV12-3 or TRBV12-4 with TRBJ2-7; a possible D gene is TRBD1 (6 bases). The CDR3 is made up of 11 amino acids.

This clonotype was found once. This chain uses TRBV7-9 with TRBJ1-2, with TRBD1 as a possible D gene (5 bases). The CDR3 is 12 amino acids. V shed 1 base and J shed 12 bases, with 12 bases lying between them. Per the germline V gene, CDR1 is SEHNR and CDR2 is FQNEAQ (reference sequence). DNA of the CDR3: TGTGCCAGCAGCTTAGGGACATCCGGTAACACCTTC. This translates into CASSLGTSGNTF.